The rows below give T cell receptor beta chains drawn from one sample of a study of somatic mutations in cytotoxic T cells in rheumatoid arthritis. The table came from immunoSEQ multiplex PCR; TCRdb's copy has only in-frame clones and leaves some out. The sample holds under 20,000 clones; around 85% are singletons and the top ten take 15%. Sequenced input: CD8+ T cells sorted from blood. These TCRs come from a man aged 40-55 years in good health. Each CDR3 is given with its conserved first and last residue. The order of the fields is V gene, clone size, D gene, J gene, CDR3 DNA, CDR3 protein. The D gene is left open where the match is weak. For some rows the clone size is stated as once, few or many, or as a class when expanded; others skip it.

>TRBV30|.|.|TRBJ2-4
TGTGCCTGGAGTGGCGGGTTAGCCAAAAACATTCAGTACTTC
CAWSGGLAKNIQYF
>TRBV5-1|few|TRBD1|TRBJ2-7
TGCGCCAGCAGTATGGACGGGACAGCCCCCTACGAGCAGTACTTC
CASSMDGTAPYEQYF
>TRBV2|.|TRBD2|TRBJ2-1
TGTGCCAGCAGTTTTCGGGATAGCGGGTTCGCTAATGAGCAGTTCTTC
CASSFRDSGFANEQFF
>TRBV7-9|.|TRBD1|TRBJ1-2
TGTGCCAGCAGCTTCCTGGACAGGGGGTTTGGCTACACCTTC
CASSFLDRGFGYTF
>TRBV4-1|few|TRBD1|TRBJ2-7
TGCGCCAGCAGCCATCTACCGGGACAGGGTACATACGAGCAGTACTTC
CASSHLPGQGTYEQYF
>TRBV7-2|.|.|TRBJ2-3
TGTGCCAGCAGCTTAGTGGGGACCACCACAGATACGCAGTATTTT
CASSLVGTTTDTQYF
>TRBV7-9|.|TRBD2|TRBJ2-2
TGTGCCAGCAGCCCCCAGCGGGGGCTTCGTACCGGGGAGCTGTTTTTT
CASSPQRGLRTGELFF
>TRBV28|few|.|TRBJ2-7
TGTGCCAGCGGTCAGGGTGGGGAGCAGTACTTC
CASGQGGEQYF
>TRBV27|.|.|TRBJ1-4
TGTGCCAGCAGTTTGGTTAGGGAACCTTCAACTAATGAAAAACTGTTTTTT
CASSLVREPSTNEKLFF
>TRBV7-9|.|.|TRBJ2-7
TGTGCCAGCAAACATGGTTACGAGCAGTACTTC
CASKHGYEQYF
>TRBV10-3|.|.|TRBJ2-7
TGTGCCATCAGTGACTCAGACCGAGCGGGGCAGTACTTC
CAISDSDRAGQYF
>TRBV30|.|TRBD2|TRBJ2-1
TGTGCCTGGAATGGACTAGCGGGAGGGCGGGGTGAGCAGTTCTTC
CAWNGLAGGRGEQFF
>TRBV6-6|.|.|TRBJ2-3
TGTGCCAGCAGTTTCACAGGCACAGATACGCAGTATTTT
CASSFTGTDTQYF
>TRBV27|.|TRBD2|TRBJ2-7
TGTGCCAGCACACGTCGTCTAGCGGGAGCCCTCTACGAGCAGTACTTC
CASTRRLAGALYEQYF
>TRBV28|.|.|TRBJ2-3
TGTGCCAGCAGTTTAAGGGCAACCCTTAGCACAGATACGCAGTATTTT
CASSLRATLSTDTQYF
>TRBV28|.|.|TRBJ2-3
TGTGCCAGCAGTCAAGAAACAACCACAGATACGCAGTATTTT
CASSQETTTDTQYF
>TRBV10-3|.|.|TRBJ2-3
TGTGCCATCAGTTTTCCGGAGGGCGGGTCATATCGGGCAGATACGCAGTATTTT
CAISFPEGGSYRADTQYF
>TRBV27|.|.|TRBJ1-4
TGTGCCAGCAGTATCGGGCTCTCTCATGAAAAACTGTTTTTT
CASSIGLSHEKLFF
>TRBV30|few|.|TRBJ1-1
TGTGCCTGGAGTAATGACCGGGGCTCTGAAGCTTTCTTT
CAWSNDRGSEAFF
>TRBV18|once|.|TRBJ1-2
TGTGCCAGCCCTGCCCCAGGGACTATAAACTATGGCTACACCTTC
CASPAPGTINYGYTF
>TRBV11-2|few|.|TRBJ1-1
TGTGCCAGCAGCTTAGCGGCGAACACTGAAGCTTTCTTT
CASSLAANTEAFF
>TRBV13|.|.|TRBJ2-7
TGTGCCAGCAGCCCCCATGCTTCTTACGAGCAGTACTTC
CASSPHASYEQYF
>TRBV27|.|TRBD2|TRBJ2-1
TGTGCCAGCAGTTTATGGGGACTAGCGGTCTACAATGAGCAGTTCTTC
CASSLWGLAVYNEQFF
>TRBV4-1|few|.|TRBJ2-7
TGCGCCAGCAGCCAGGACCTAGCGCTCTCCTACGAGCAGTACTTC
CASSQDLALSYEQYF
>TRBV9|.|TRBD1|TRBJ2-7
TGTGCCAGCAGCGCACCCCAGGGGACAGGGGCCGAGCAGTACTTC
CASSAPQGTGAEQYF
>TRBV7-8|.|.|TRBJ1-1
TGTGCCAGCAGCTTACGGGGAGACACTGAAGCTTTCTTT
CASSLRGDTEAFF
>TRBV5-6|few|TRBD1|TRBJ1-1
TGTGCCAGCAGCTTAGACAGGGACGCTGAAGCTTTCTTT
CASSLDRDAEAFF
>TRBV28|.|TRBD1|TRBJ2-1
TGTGCCAGCAGCATCGGACAGGGGGTTGAGCAGTTCTTC
CASSIGQGVEQFF
>TRBV27|.|TRBD2|TRBJ2-1
TGTGCCAGCAGTTTATTTTGGTCGGGACTAGCTCGGAGCTCCTACAATGAGCAGTTCTTC
CASSLFWSGLARSSYNEQFF
>TRBV4-2|.|.|TRBJ1-1
TGTGCCAGCAGCCGTCAATGGAGTAACACTGAAGCTTTCTTT
CASSRQWSNTEAFF
>TRBV27|.|TRBD1|TRBJ2-7
TGTGCCAGCAGTTCACCCGGGACAGGGATCTACGAGCAGTACTTC
CASSSPGTGIYEQYF
>TRBV28|.|TRBD1|TRBJ2-7
TGTGCCAGCAGTTCAGCCCGGGACAGGGCCTACGAGCAGTACTTC
CASSSARDRAYEQYF
>TRBV5-6|.|.|TRBJ2-7
TGTGCCAGCAGCTTGGAACAGGGCTACGAGCAGTACTTC
CASSLEQGYEQYF
>TRBV7-6|.|.|TRBJ1-1
TGTGCCAGCAGCTTAAAAGGGGGAGCTTGGACTGAAGCTTTCTTT
CASSLKGGAWTEAFF
>TRBV9|.|.|TRBJ2-3
TGTGCCAGCAGCGGTTTGGGGGGTTCAGATACGCAGTATTTT
CASSGLGGSDTQYF
>TRBV7-9|.|.|TRBJ2-5
TGTGCCAGCAGCAACCGACAGGCCCAAGAGACCCAGTACTTC
CASSNRQAQETQYF
>TRBV28|few|.|TRBJ2-7
TGTGCCAGCAGTGCTGGGGTAGGGTCCTACGAGCAGTACTTC
CASSAGVGSYEQYF
>TRBV7-9|.|.|TRBJ2-7
TGTGCCACCGCCGGGGTGATAGGATGGCAGTACTTC
CATAGVIGWQYF
>TRBV5-1|.|.|TRBJ2-1
TGCGCCAGCAGCTTGGATCGGGGCTCTAATGAGCAGTTCTTC
CASSLDRGSNEQFF
>TRBV28|.|TRBD1|TRBJ2-7
TGTGCCAGTGACAGGGGAAGCGAGCAGTACTTC
CASDRGSEQYF
>TRBV7-9|.|.|TRBJ1-2
TGTGCCAGCAGCTCTGGGGGATTCTCGACAGGCGGCTACACCTTC
CASSSGGFSTGGYTF
>TRBV4-3|few|TRBD2|TRBJ2-1
TGCGCCAGCAGCCACCTGACTAGCGGAGACTACAATGAGCAGTTCTTC
CASSHLTSGDYNEQFF
>TRBV25-1|.|.|TRBJ2-7
TGTGCCAGCAGTGAAGGGACCTACGAGCAGTACTTC
CASSEGTYEQYF
>TRBV11-2|.|.|TRBJ1-1
TGTGCCAGCAGTTGGGGGAACACTGAAGCTTTCTTT
CASSWGNTEAFF
>TRBV10-2|.|TRBD2|TRBJ2-7
TGCGCCAGCAGCGGGCTAGCGGGAGGGCTCTCCACCCCCGAGCAGTACTTC
CASSGLAGGLSTPEQYF
>TRBV27|.|.|TRBJ2-3
TGTGCCAGCGGGGCTTCGGGAGTGGTTACAGATACGCAGTATTTT
CASGASGVVTDTQYF
>TRBV10-1|.|TRBD1|TRBJ2-1
TGCGCCAGCAGTCCATACAGGGGGACGCCCTACAATGAGCAGTTCTTC
CASSPYRGTPYNEQFF
>TRBV6-6|.|.|TRBJ2-7
TGTGCCAGCAGTTATGTTCGCGGAAGCTCCTACGAGCAGTACTTC
CASSYVRGSSYEQYF
>TRBV11-2|.|.|TRBJ2-7
TGTGCCAGCAGCTTAGCAGGGAACGCTTACGAGCAGTACTTC
CASSLAGNAYEQYF
>TRBV5-4|.|TRBD2|TRBJ2-1
TGTGCCAGCAGCTCGGGACTAGCGGGCCCCAATGAGCAGTTCTTC
CASSSGLAGPNEQFF
>TRBV19|.|TRBD2|TRBJ2-1
TGTGGGGGACTAGCAAAGGGCGATGAGCAGTTCTTC
CGGLAKGDEQFF
>TRBV28|.|.|TRBJ1-3
TGTGCCAGCAGTTTGCCGGGCCCGGGAAACACCATATATTTT
CASSLPGPGNTIYF